The table lists the clone carrying this T cell receptor (beta chain) with a few counts. Its antigen is currently unknown. Primers used in a second PCR of roughly 7 to 12 cycles were a sample-barcoded 5' primer and a J-beta primer mix. Via MiXCR, TCRdb re-called the 5' RACE reads, giving one row per CDR3 protein. This repertoire shows 750,000 or so distinct CDR3 sequences, roughly 25% found once; its top ten account for roughly a tenth. Trimming pared 7 bases from V and 7 bases from J, leaving 10 bases between. The CDR3 is 11 amino acids. Germline CDR1 SQVTM, CDR2 ANQGSEA. The data are from a study of blood T cells in healthy people across ages. Study outcomes and limitations: Both naive CD4+ cell counts and diversity were greater in long-lived donors than in aged donors. From one million sequenced T cells, diversity estimates were lower bounds.

These data were also filed under a second study, of T cells of mothers and their children. That source reports: The study obtained over 9.5 million TCR beta CDR3 reads per mother and about 3 million per child.

Sequenced material: blood. The chain uses TRBV29-1 and TRBJ1-4; the D gene is possibly TRBD1 (6 bases). This sequence originates from a boy aged 10-17 years in good health. The CDR3 nucleotides are TGCAGCGCTTCCAGGGGTGAAAAACTGTTTTTT. Protein: CSASRGEKLFF.